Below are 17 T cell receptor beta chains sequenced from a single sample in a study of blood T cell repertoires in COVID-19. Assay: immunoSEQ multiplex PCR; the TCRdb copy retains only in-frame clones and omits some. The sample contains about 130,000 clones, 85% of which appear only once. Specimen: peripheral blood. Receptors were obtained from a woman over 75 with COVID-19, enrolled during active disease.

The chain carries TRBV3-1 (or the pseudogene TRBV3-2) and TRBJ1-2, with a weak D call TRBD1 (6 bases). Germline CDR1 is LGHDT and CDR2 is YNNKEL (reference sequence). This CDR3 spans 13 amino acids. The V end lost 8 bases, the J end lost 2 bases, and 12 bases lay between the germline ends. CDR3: CASGDRRNYGYTF. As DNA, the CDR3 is TGTGCCAGCGGCGACAGGAGGAACTATGGCTACACCTTC.

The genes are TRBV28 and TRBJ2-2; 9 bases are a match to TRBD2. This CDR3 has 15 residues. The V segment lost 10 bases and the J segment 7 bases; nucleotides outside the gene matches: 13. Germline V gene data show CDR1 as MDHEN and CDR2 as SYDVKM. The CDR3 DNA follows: TGTGCCACACTAAGGCGGGAGGGCTTCAGCGGGGAGCTGTTTTTT. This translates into CATLRREGFSGELFF.

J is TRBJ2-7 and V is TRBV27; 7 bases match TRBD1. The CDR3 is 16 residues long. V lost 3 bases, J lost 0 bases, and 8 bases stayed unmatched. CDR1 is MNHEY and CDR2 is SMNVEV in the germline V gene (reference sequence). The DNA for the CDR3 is TGTGCCAGCAGTTTTACAGGGGCCCGCACCTCCTACGAGCAGTACTTC. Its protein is CASSFTGARTSYEQYF.

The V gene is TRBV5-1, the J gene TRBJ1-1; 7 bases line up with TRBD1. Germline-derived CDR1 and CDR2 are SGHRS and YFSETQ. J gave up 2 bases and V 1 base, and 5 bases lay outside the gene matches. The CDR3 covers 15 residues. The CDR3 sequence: CASSLRDRGNTEAFF. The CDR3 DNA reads TGCGCCAGCAGCTTGAGGGACAGAGGTAACACTGAAGCTTTCTTT.

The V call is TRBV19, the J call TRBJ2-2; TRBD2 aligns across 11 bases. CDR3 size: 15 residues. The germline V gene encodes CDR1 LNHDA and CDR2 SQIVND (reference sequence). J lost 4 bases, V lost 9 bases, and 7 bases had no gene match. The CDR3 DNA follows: TGTGCCAGCCGTACTAGCGGGAGAGGCACCGGGGAGCTGTTTTTT. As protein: CASRTSGRGTGELFF.

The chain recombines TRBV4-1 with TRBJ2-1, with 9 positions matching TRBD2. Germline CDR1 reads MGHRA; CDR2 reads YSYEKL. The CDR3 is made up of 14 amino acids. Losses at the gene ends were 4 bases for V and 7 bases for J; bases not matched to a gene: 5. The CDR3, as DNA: TGCGCCAGCAGCCCACTAAGCGGGAGGAATGAGCAGTTCTTC. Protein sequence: CASSPLSGRNEQFF.

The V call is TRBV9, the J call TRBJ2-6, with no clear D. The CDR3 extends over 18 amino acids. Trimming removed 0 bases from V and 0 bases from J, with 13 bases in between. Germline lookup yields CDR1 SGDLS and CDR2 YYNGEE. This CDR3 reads CASSVEPVPRSGANVLTF. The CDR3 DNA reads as TGTGCCAGCAGCGTAGAACCGGTGCCCCGCTCTGGGGCCAACGTCCTGACTTTC. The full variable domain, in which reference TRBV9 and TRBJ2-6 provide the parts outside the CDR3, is DSGVTQTPKHLITATGQRVTLRCSPRSGDLSVYWYQQSLDQGLQFLIQYYNGEERAKGNILERFSAQQFPDLHSELNLSSLELGDSALYFCASSVEPVPRSGANVLTFGAGSRLTVL.

The CDR3 DNA sequence: TGTGCCAGCAGCCCACTAGCGGGAGGCTACGAGCAGTACTTC. Amino acids: CASSPLAGGYEQYF. This sequence joins TRBV7-8 and TRBJ2-7, with 12 bases matching TRBD2. V was clipped by 5 bases and J by 3 bases; unmatched bases: 2. Germline V gene lookup returns CDR1 SGHVS and CDR2 FQNEAQ. CDR3 length equals 14 residues.

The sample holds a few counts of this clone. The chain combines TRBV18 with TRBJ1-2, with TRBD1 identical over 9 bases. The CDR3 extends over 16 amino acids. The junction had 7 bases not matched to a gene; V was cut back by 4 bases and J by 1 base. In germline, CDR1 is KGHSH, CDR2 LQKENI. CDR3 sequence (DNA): TGTGCCAGCTCACGCTCGACAGGGGGGAATAACTATGGCTACACCTTC. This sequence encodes CASSRSTGGNNYGYTF.

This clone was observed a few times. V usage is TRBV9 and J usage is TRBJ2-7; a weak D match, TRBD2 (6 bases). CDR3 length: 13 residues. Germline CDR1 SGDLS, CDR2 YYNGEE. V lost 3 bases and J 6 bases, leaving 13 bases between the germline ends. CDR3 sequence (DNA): TGTGCCAGCAGCGGAACGCGGGGAGGCGAGCAGTACTTC. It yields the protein CASSGTRGGEQYF.

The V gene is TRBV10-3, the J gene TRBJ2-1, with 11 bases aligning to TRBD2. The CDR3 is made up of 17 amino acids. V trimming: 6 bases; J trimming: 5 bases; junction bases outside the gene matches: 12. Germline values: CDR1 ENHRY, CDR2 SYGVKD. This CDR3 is CAIRKDSGRGIHNEQFF. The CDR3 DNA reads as TGTGCCATCAGGAAAGATAGCGGGAGGGGTATCCACAATGAGCAGTTCTTC.

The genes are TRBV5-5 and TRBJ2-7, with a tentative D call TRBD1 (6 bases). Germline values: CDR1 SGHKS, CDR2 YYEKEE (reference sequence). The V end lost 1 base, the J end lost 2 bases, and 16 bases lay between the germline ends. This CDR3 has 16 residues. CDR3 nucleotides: TGTGCCAGCAGCTTGCGAGGGGGTAGTGGAACCTACGAGCAGTACTTC. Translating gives CASSLRGGSGTYEQYF.

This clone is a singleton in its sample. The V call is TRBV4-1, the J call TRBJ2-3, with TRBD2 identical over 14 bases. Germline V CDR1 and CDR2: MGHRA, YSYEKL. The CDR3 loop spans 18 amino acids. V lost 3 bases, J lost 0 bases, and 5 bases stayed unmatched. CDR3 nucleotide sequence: TGCGCCAGCAGCCACGGGACTAGCGGGAGCCCTAGCACAGATACGCAGTATTTT. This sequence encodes CASSHGTSGSPSTDTQYF.

DNA for the CDR3: TGTGCCAGCAGCGTCGGGACTGGGGTATTCCATGAGCAGTTCTTC. As protein: CASSVGTGVFHEQFF. V gene TRBV9 combines with J gene TRBJ2-1; D perhaps matches TRBD2 (6 bases). Germline-derived CDR1 and CDR2 are SGDLS and YYNGEE. This CDR3 comprises 15 residues. Deletions cut 2 bases from V and 8 bases from J, with 17 bases between.

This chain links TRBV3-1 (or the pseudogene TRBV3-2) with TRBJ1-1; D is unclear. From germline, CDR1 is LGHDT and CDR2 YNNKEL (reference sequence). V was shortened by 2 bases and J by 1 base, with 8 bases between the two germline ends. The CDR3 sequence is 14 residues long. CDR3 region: CASSQRQTNTEAFF. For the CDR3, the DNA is TGTGCCAGCAGCCAACGACAAACGAACACTGAAGCTTTCTTT.

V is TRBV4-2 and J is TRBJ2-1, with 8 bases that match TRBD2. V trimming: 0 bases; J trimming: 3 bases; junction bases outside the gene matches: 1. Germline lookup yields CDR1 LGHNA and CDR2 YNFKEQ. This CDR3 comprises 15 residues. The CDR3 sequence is CASSQELADYNEQFF. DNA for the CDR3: TGTGCCAGCAGCCAAGAACTAGCGGACTACAATGAGCAGTTCTTC.

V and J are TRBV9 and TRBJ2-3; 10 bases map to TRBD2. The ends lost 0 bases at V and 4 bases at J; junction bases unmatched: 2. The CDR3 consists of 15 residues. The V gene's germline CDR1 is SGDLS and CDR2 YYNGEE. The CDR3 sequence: CASSVGTSGADTQYF. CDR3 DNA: TGTGCCAGCAGCGTAGGGACTAGCGGCGCAGATACGCAGTATTTT.